This T cell receptor beta chain stems from a study of blood T cell repertoires in COVID-19. Study details: The United States, Italy and Spain were the sources of the acute and convalescent COVID-19 samples. Nucleic acid was either cDNA or gDNA, and it came from T cells, B-cell-depleted T cells, or PBMCs.

From germline, CDR1 is LNHDA and CDR2 SQIVND (reference sequence). The CDR3 spans 22 residues. V lost 3 bases to trimming and J lost 1 base; unmatched junction nucleotides: 23. Authors' processing steps: Amplification with reference gene primers provided the estimates of nucleated cell counts. Here immunoSEQ multiplex PCR was the method, and the copy in TCRdb shows in-frame clones only, minus some. Clone size and V and J calls were adopted from that table, with D and trimming inferred from the DNA. Among 450,000 to 500,000 clones listed, roughly 88% were seen once. What was sequenced was peripheral blood. The source is a human donor in a cohort sampled during active COVID-19. The chain links TRBV19 to TRBJ2-3, with TRBD2 matching 9 bases. The CDR3 spells CASSIFFKVAGENRLGTDTQYF. CDR3 nucleotide sequence: TGTGCCAGTAGTATTTTCTTTAAGGTAGCGGGAGAGAATCGGTTGGGCACAGATACGCAGTATTTT. The full variable domain, its missing parts supplied by reference TRBV19 and TRBJ2-3, is DGGITQSPKYLFRKEGQNVTLSCEQNLNHDAMYWYRQDPGQGLRLIYYSQIVNDFQKGDIAEGYSVSREKKESFPLTVTSAQKNPTAFYLCASSIFFKVAGENRLGTDTQYFGPGTRLTVL.